This entry describes one T cell receptor (beta chain). The antigen remains unidentified. The entry originates in a study of blood T cell dynamics during melanoma immunotherapy. Background on the study: First-line therapy was either pembrolizumab or nivolumab with ipilimumab for metastatic melanoma.

This CDR3 has 13 residues. The V end lost 5 bases, the J end lost 4 bases, and 12 bases lay between the germline ends. From germline, CDR1 is MNHEY and CDR2 SVGAGI. DNA loading was fixed at 350 ng for all bulk PBMC samples. The data were produced by immunoSEQ multiplex PCR, yet TCRdb's version contains in-frame clones alone and is incomplete. The sample has about 7,600 clones, roughly 85% seen once. Study results and limitations: Unlike progressors, later disease-control patients had W3 repertoires gaining clonality or diversity.

Specified time point: week 3, after first cycle of checkpoint inhibitor. Prior systemic cancer therapy, immunosuppressant use and other active malignancies excluded patients. The chain is built from TRBV6-5 and TRBJ2-7; possible D gene TRBD2, 6 bases. The sequenced sample was blood, obtained from a patient treated with checkpoint blockade. This receptor was taken from a human donor with melanoma. For the CDR3, the DNA is TGTGCCAGCAGTCGGGACTCTCAATACGAGCAGTACTTC. Its protein is CASSRDSQYEQYF.